The following is a T cell receptor beta chain sequence with its context. The table came from immunoSEQ multiplex PCR; TCRdb's copy has only in-frame clones and leaves some out. The sample records about 70,000 clones, over 80% being singletons. This sample was taken from a study of T cell changes during pregnancy in multiple sclerosis. CDR1 and CDR2 from the germline V gene are MNHEY and SMNVEV (reference sequence). Trimming stripped 3 bases from V and 1 base from J, with 5 bases between. The CDR3 is 13 residues long. The chain joins TRBV27 to TRBJ2-3; D is ambiguous. This material consisted of peripheral blood, taken before pregnancy. The TCR originated in a female donor with multiple sclerosis, enrolled in a pregnancy study. In DNA, the CDR3 is TGTGCCAGCAGTTTTTCGGGCACAGATACGCAGTATTTT. Encoded protein: CASSFSGTDTQYF.